This TCR beta chain is drawn from a study of response to subunit inactivated influenza vaccine. Germline lookup yields CDR1 SGHAT and CDR2 FQNNGV. This CDR3 has 18 residues. V lost 5 bases and J lost 4; bases outside the gene matches: 9. TCRdb redid the calling of the RT-PCR reads with MiXCR, one entry per CDR3 protein. The data show roughly 700,000 distinct CDR3 sequences, approximately 14% seen once. General study points: Each seasonal flu vaccination may recruit only limited new T cells, authors suggested.

This clonotype was seen many times. Its antigen is not identified. Sequences were derived from PBMCs from blood, sampled 14 to 15 days before vaccination. The TCR originated in a man aged 50 to 59 who received an inactivated influenza vaccine. The chain links TRBV11-2 to TRBJ2-3, with 16 bases aligning to TRBD2. CDR3 residues: CASSRGTSGGARADTQYF. The CDR3 DNA reads as TGTGCCAGCAGCCGCGGGACTAGCGGGGGGGCCCGGGCAGATACGCAGTATTTT.